This T cell receptor (beta chain) was recorded in a study of response to subunit inactivated influenza vaccine. Many counts were recorded for this clonotype. Antigen: not known. TCRdb ran MiXCR on the RT-PCR reads and lists one entry per CDR3 protein. The sample holds 500,000 to 600,000 distinct CDR3 sequences; about 10% are singletons and the top ten take roughly a tenth. Germline V gives CDR1 LGHDT, CDR2 YNNKEL (reference sequence). The CDR3 sequence is 14 residues long. V gave up 0 bases and J gave up 2 bases, with 5 bases separating them. Study-level findings and limits: It was the authors' suggestion that each seasonal influenza vaccination recruits few new T cells.

This material consisted of PBMCs from blood, taken on the day of vaccination. The clonotype comes from a man aged 50-59 years who received an inactivated influenza vaccine. This chain connects TRBV3-1 to TRBJ2-1; D is unclear. CDR3 region: CASSQDSAYNEQFF. The CDR3 nucleotides are TGTGCCAGCAGCCAAGATTCAGCCTACAATGAGCAGTTCTTC.